This T cell receptor (beta chain) was captured in a study of blood T cells in healthy people across ages. The CDR3 covers 14 residues. Trimming took 5 bases from V and 4 from J; bases not matched to a gene: 3. This clonotype was detected only a few times. The use of a sample-barcoded 5' primer and a J-beta primer mix characterized a second PCR of 7 to 11 cycles. TCRdb independently ran MiXCR on the 5' RACE reads; one entry per CDR3 protein. In the table there are more than 1,000,000 distinct CDR3 sequences, approximately 26% of which are singletons. This sample was shared with a second study, whose subject was T cells of mothers and their children.

This receptor was identified in a girl under 10 years old in good health. The chain joins TRBV12-3 or TRBV12-4 to TRBJ2-3, with 10 bases that match TRBD1. The sequenced material came from blood. This CDR3 reads CASSQTGGPDTQYF. The DNA for the CDR3 is TGTGCCAGCAGTCAGACAGGGGGCCCAGATACGCAGTATTTT.